Only a few counts were recorded for the clone carrying this TCR beta chain. The CDR3 extends over 14 amino acids. Germline V lookup: CDR1 SNHLY, CDR2 FYNNEI. Between the trimmed V and J ends, which lost 8 bases and 0 bases, there was a span of 13 bases. TCRdb ran MiXCR on the 5' RACE reads and lists one entry per CDR3 protein. The repertoire holds about 530,000 distinct CDR3 sequences, with roughly 15% as singletons. The data derive from a study of identical twins. This sample also appeared in a second study, on yellow fever vaccine responses in identical twins.

The rearrangement uses TRBV2 and TRBJ1-1; a weak D match, TRBD1 (6 bases). This receptor was taken from a woman aged 18-29 years in good health. Material for sequencing was CD4+ T cells sorted from blood. As DNA, the CDR3 is TGTGCCAGCGTGGGGGGGCCGGTGAACACTGAAGCTTTCTTT. This gives the protein CASVGGPVNTEAFF.